Listed below are T cell receptor beta chains from one sample, sequenced in a study of blood T cell repertoires in COVID-19. Repertoires were generated with immunoSEQ multiplex PCR, while TCRdb's copy carries only in-frame clones and drops some. This sample has tens of thousands of clones, with around 90% found just once. The sample consisted of peripheral blood. These receptors were obtained from a woman in her forties or fifties with active or convalescent COVID-19. Both conserved end residues are part of each CDR3. D genes are given only for firm matches. Size is omitted from some rows. Given values are once, few, many or a class for expanded clones.

j_call v_call clone_size d_call cdr3_nt cdr3_aa
TRBJ2-5 TRBV18 - - TGTGCCAGCTCCCGGACTCCCGGGGTGGAGACCCAGTACTTC CASSRTPGVETQYF
TRBJ2-7 TRBV21-1 - - TGTGCCAGCAGCTTACCGGGACAGGGGGCGGCAGGGGCTTACGAGCAGTACTTC CASSLPGQGAAGAYEQYF
TRBJ1-5 TRBV10-3 - - TGTGCCATCAGTGGGGGGCCAGGGTATAGGAGCAATCAGCCCCAGCATTTT CAISGGPGYRSNQPQHF
TRBJ2-1 TRBV7-3 - TRBD2 TGTGCCAGCAGCCCACAATCGGGGGGGGGCTCCTACAATGAGCAGTTCTTC CASSPQSGGGSYNEQFF
TRBJ1-3 TRBV3-1/TRBV3-2 - - TGTGCCAGCAGCGAATACAGTCCCCCAGGAAACACCATATATTTT CASSEYSPPGNTIYF
TRBJ2-3 TRBV29-1 - TRBD2 TGCAGCTCCCAGTTGATAGCGGGGGCCAAGGATACGCAGTATTTT CSSQLIAGAKDTQYF
TRBJ1-2 TRBV6-5 - - TGTGCCAGCGCTAGGATAAGGGGTGGAGGCTACACCTTC CASARIRGGGYTF
TRBJ2-6 TRBV10-3 few - TGTGCCATCAGTGAGAGAACAGTCGCTGGGGCCAACGTCCTGACTTTC CAISERTVAGANVLTF
TRBJ1-2 TRBV6-5 - TRBD1 TGTGCCAGCAGAGTTCAGGGGGCTTATGGCTACACCTTC CASRVQGAYGYTF
TRBJ2-1 TRBV5-1 - - TGCGCCAGCAGCTTGGAGGGGCCATACAATGAGCAGTTCTTC CASSLEGPYNEQFF
TRBJ1-2 TRBV4-3 - - TGCGCCAGCAGCCAAGGGGCAGGCCATAGCTATGGCTACACCTTC CASSQGAGHSYGYTF
TRBJ1-2 TRBV7-2 - TRBD1 TGTGCCAGCAGCCGGGACAGAGAATATGGCTACACCTTC CASSRDREYGYTF
TRBJ2-7 TRBV19 - TRBD2 TGTGCCAGTAGTAGCGGGGGACCTTACTACGAGCAGTACTTC CASSSGGPYYEQYF
TRBJ1-6 TRBV30 once - TGTGCCTGGAATCGGGAAGCGAATTCACCCCTCCACTTT CAWNREANSPLHF
TRBJ1-1 TRBV7-2 few - TGTGCCAGCAGCTTAGGGGGGGGCCGGGGTGAAGCTTTCTTT CASSLGGGRGEAFF
TRBJ2-1 TRBV3-1/TRBV3-2 - - TGTGCCAGCAGCCCCAACCGTGGGGGGTACGGTAATGAGCAGTTCTTC CASSPNRGGYGNEQFF
TRBJ2-7 TRBV5-1 - - TGCGCCAGCAGCTTGGCCGGTGTACACGAGCAGTACTTC CASSLAGVHEQYF